This T cell receptor beta chain was documented in a study of blood T cell repertoires in COVID-19. Study as a whole: Samples taken during acute and convalescent COVID-19 were collected in the United States, Italy and Spain. T cells, B-cell-depleted T cells, or PBMCs provided the cDNA or gDNA that served as material.

In the authors' workflow: Nucleated cell number was recorded as an estimate derived from reference gene primer amplification. The table came from immunoSEQ multiplex PCR; TCRdb's copy has only in-frame clones and leaves some out. D and trimming were read from the DNA, whereas the V and J calls and clone size are those reported in that table. The sample has about 240,000 clones; roughly four fifths are singletons. The germline V gene encodes CDR1 SGHRS and CDR2 YFSETQ. The CDR3 is 12 residues long. Between the trimmed V and J ends, which lost 3 bases and 8 bases, there was a span of 11 bases. This rearrangement joins TRBV5-1 to TRBJ1-2, with a weak D call TRBD1 (6 bases). This clonotype was obtained from a woman at least 80 years old with acute or convalescent COVID-19. The sample consisted of peripheral blood. The CDR3 nucleotides are TGCGCCAGCAGCTCGAAGGGGGAAGGCTACACCTTC. Translation gives CASSSKGEGYTF.